These 28 T cell receptor beta chains came from one sample sequenced in a study of T-cell reconstitution after alpha-beta-depleted transplantation in children. This sample's TCRbeta library carried unique molecular identifier barcodes. TCRdb processed the PCR reads anew with MiXCR; each CDR3 protein has one entry. There are about 120,000 distinct CDR3 sequences in the sample; 20% to 25% occur only once, and about 10% lies in the top ten. Sample: PBMCs, mostly from graft donor cells, taken 180 days after TCRalphabeta/CD19-depleted stem cell transplant. The receptors shown here come from a male patient aged 2-15 years who had a stem cell transplant for chronic granulomatous disease, so the T cells may come from the graft donor.

This clonotype was counted only a few times. V is TRBV20-1 and J is TRBJ2-3; 13 positions match TRBD2. CDR1 is DFQATT and CDR2 is SNEGSKA in the germline V gene (reference sequence). V dropped 3 bases and J dropped 3; count of bases not matched to a gene: 6. This CDR3 has 16 residues. CDR3 sequence reads: CSASDPGLAGTDTQYF. CDR3 nucleotides: TGCAGTGCTAGTGACCCGGGACTAGCGGGGACAGATACGCAGTATTTT.

This clonotype was seen repeatedly, ten times or more. This chain uses TRBV20-1 with TRBJ2-7, with TRBD2 matching over 13 bases. The CDR3 loop spans 15 amino acids. The V and J ends lost 3 bases and 0 bases, in that order; junction bases with no gene match: 2. Germline assignment: CDR1 DFQATT and CDR2 SNEGSKA (reference sequence). In DNA, the CDR3 is TGCAGTGCTAGGGGGACTAGCGGGGACTCCTACGAGCAGTACTTC. The encoded protein is CSARGTSGDSYEQYF.

This clonotype was seen only a few times. The J gene is TRBJ2-7, the V gene TRBV6-6; D tentatively reads TRBD1 or TRBD2 (5 bases each). The V end was cut by 9 bases, the J end by 4 bases, with 13 bases between. The CDR3 has 12 amino acids. CDR1 is MNHNY and CDR2 is SVGAGI in the germline V gene (reference sequence). The CDR3 DNA sequence: TGTGCCAGTCGGGACGGGAAGTACGAGCAGTACTTC. Translated, it gives CASRDGKYEQYF.

The V gene is TRBV12-3 or TRBV12-4, the J gene TRBJ2-3; 12 bases line up with TRBD2. This CDR3 spans 15 amino acids. The J segment lost 3 bases and the V segment lost 7 bases, leaving 5 bases of the junction unmatched. The CDR3 DNA reads TGTGCCAGCACCCACGGACTAGCGGGAACAGATACGCAGTATTTT. Translated, it gives CASTHGLAGTDTQYF.

The genes are TRBV20-1 and TRBJ2-7; either TRBD1 or TRBD2 may fit D (5 bases each). V was pared by 5 bases and J by 5 bases, with 25 bases between. The germline V gene has CDR1 DFQATT and CDR2 SNEGSKA (reference sequence). This CDR3 contains 16 residues. CDR3 sequence (DNA): TGCAGTGCTGACCTCAGGGCGGGTACATCTTGGGACGAGCAGTACTTC. Its translation: CSADLRAGTSWDEQYF.

The sample holds many counts of this clonotype. This chain connects TRBV20-1 to TRBJ2-7, with TRBD2 matching over 11 bases. Germline V gene sequence: CDR1 DFQATT, CDR2 SNEGSKA (reference sequence). Trimming took 6 bases from V and 1 from J; bases not matched to a gene: 5. The CDR3 extends over 14 amino acids. The chain's CDR3 is CSATGLAASYEQYF. The CDR3 DNA is TGCAGTGCCACGGGACTAGCGGCGTCCTACGAGCAGTACTTC.

V is TRBV5-1 and J is TRBJ2-1; D may match TRBD1 or TRBD2 (5 bases each). This CDR3 is built from 17 residues. Germline CDR1 is SGHRS and CDR2 is YFSETQ. Trimming took 1 base from V and 9 from J, leaving 23 bases between them. The CDR3 reads CASSLQGTLLNGGEQFF. The CDR3 DNA reads TGCGCCAGCAGCTTGCAAGGAACACTCCTTAATGGGGGTGAGCAGTTCTTC.

This clonotype was recorded at least ten times. The chain combines TRBV28 with TRBJ2-7; D is possibly TRBD1 (5 bases). Germline V gives CDR1 MDHEN, CDR2 SYDVKM. The CDR3 totals 16 residues. Trimming took 6 bases from V and 6 from J, leaving 24 bases between them. The CDR3 coding sequence is TGTGCCAGCAGGCCAAATCAAAACAGGAGACCTCTCGAGCAGTACTTC. Protein sequence: CASRPNQNRRPLEQYF.

This clonotype was seen repeatedly, ten times or more. This sequence joins TRBV4-3 and TRBJ2-3; 10 bases agree with TRBD2. From germline, CDR1 is LGHNA and CDR2 YSLEER. Trimming cost V 0 bases and J 3 bases; bases outside gene matches: 3. The CDR3 loop spans 16 amino acids. CDR3 bases: TGCGCCAGCAGCCAAGAAAGCGGGGGGGGTACAGATACGCAGTATTTT. It is translated as CASSQESGGGTDTQYF.

A few counts support this clonotype. This rearrangement joins TRBV20-1 to TRBJ1-3; 8 nucleotides align to TRBD1. The CDR3 runs 14 residues. Germline V gene lookup returns CDR1 DFQATT and CDR2 SNEGSKA (reference sequence). The trim removed 6 bases at V and 3 bases at J, leaving 7 bases unmatched. CDR3 in DNA: TGCAGTGCAGACGACAGGGGTGGTGGAAACACCATATATTTT. Encoded protein: CSADDRGGGNTIYF.

CDR3 protein: CASSLTVRDTEAFF. As DNA, the CDR3 is TGTGCCAGCAGCCTAACAGTGAGGGACACTGAAGCTTTCTTT. The rearrangement joins TRBV7-9 to TRBJ1-1; D not resolved. Trimming removed 5 bases at V and 3 bases at J, with 13 bases between. The CDR3 has 14 amino acids. Germline V gene lookup returns CDR1 SEHNR and CDR2 FQNEAQ (reference sequence).

This clonotype appeared a few times. The gene calls are TRBV7-2 and TRBJ2-5; 8 nucleotides align to TRBD1. Per germline, CDR1 SGHTA and CDR2 FQGNSA. The V segment lost 3 bases and the J segment 5 bases; nucleotides outside the gene matches: 8. The CDR3 is 15 amino acids. CDR3 nucleotides: TGTGCCAGCAGCTTGGGACAGGTCGTGTTGGAGACCCAGTACTTC. It specifies CASSLGQVVLETQYF.

This clonotype came up many times. The chain uses TRBV5-1 and TRBJ2-7; perhaps D is TRBD1 or TRBD2 (6 bases each). Trimming removed 4 bases at V and 0 bases at J, with 23 bases between. The CDR3 loop spans 18 amino acids. The germline V gene encodes CDR1 SGHRS and CDR2 YFSETQ. The CDR3 here is CASSGKTRETGTSYEQYF. CDR3 DNA: TGCGCCAGCAGCGGTAAAACCCGGGAGACAGGAACCTCCTACGAGCAGTACTTC.

This clonotype was detected many times. The gene calls are TRBV5-1 and TRBJ2-7; 9 bases agree with TRBD1. The CDR3 has 14 amino acids. With V trimmed by 6 bases and J by 7 bases, 11 bases remained unmatched. Germline CDR1 SGHRS, CDR2 YFSETQ. The CDR3 is CASTRDREFGEQYF. For the CDR3, the DNA is TGCGCCAGCACCCGGGACAGGGAGTTCGGGGAGCAGTACTTC.

This clonotype was seen a handful of times. V is TRBV29-1 and J is TRBJ2-3; 9 bases agree with TRBD1. Trimming cost V 2 bases and J 2 bases; bases outside gene matches: 8. The CDR3 runs 16 residues. CDR1 is SQVTM and CDR2 is ANQGSEA in the germline V gene. In DNA, the CDR3 is TGCAGCGTTGAAACCATCGGACAGGGGATCACAGATACGCAGTATTTT. Its translation: CSVETIGQGITDTQYF.

This clonotype was detected ten times or more. The chain employs TRBV29-1 and TRBJ1-1; D is unresolved. The CDR3 covers 11 residues. V lost 7 bases and J 1 base, leaving 7 bases between the germline ends. CDR1 is SQVTM, CDR2 ANQGSEA, per germline. CDR3 bases: TGCAGCGGCCGGGAGAACACTGAAGCTTTCTTT. Its protein is CSGRENTEAFF.

The chain links TRBV7-2 to TRBJ1-5; D is undetermined. Germline loops: CDR1 SGHTA, CDR2 FQGNSA. This CDR3 contains 12 residues. V lost 4 bases and J 9 bases, leaving 10 bases between the germline ends. The CDR3 DNA reads as TGTGCCAGCAGCTCCGCCGGAAGGCCCCAGCATTTT. As protein: CASSSAGRPQHF. Combining the CDR3 with reference TRBV7-2 and TRBJ1-5 gives the whole variable domain GAGVSQSPSNKVTEKGKDVELRCDPISGHTALYWYRQSLGQGLEFLIYFQGNSAPDKSGLPSDRFSAERTGGSVSTLTIQRTQQEDSAVYLCASSSAGRPQHFGDGTRLSIL.

This chain links TRBV9 with TRBJ2-5; TRBD1 matches at 8 bases. Germline V lookup: CDR1 SGDLS, CDR2 YYNGEE. The length of the CDR3 is 16 residues. With V trimmed by 2 bases and J by 3 bases, 9 bases remained unmatched. As DNA, the CDR3 is TGTGCCAGCAGCGTCGGCAACAGGGGGAGCGAAGAGACCCAGTACTTC. The encoded protein is CASSVGNRGSEETQYF. Supplemented by reference TRBV9 and TRBJ2-5, the full variable domain reads DSGVTQTPKHLITATGQRVTLRCSPRSGDLSVYWYQQSLDQGLQFLIQYYNGEERAKGNILERFSAQQFPDLHSELNLSSLELGDSALYFCASSVGNRGSEETQYFGPGTRLLVL.

Ten or more counts support this clonotype. The genes are TRBV10-3 and TRBJ2-3; D possibly uses TRBD1 or TRBD2 (5 bases each). Germline V gene sequence: CDR1 ENHRY, CDR2 SYGVKD. CDR3 length: 16 amino acids. Trimming shortened V by 0 bases and J by 0 bases, and 10 bases separated the two germline ends. The CDR3 loop is CAISESWDRSTDTQYF. The CDR3 DNA follows: TGTGCCATCAGTGAGTCATGGGACCGCAGCACAGATACGCAGTATTTT.

This clonotype was counted a few times. The CDR3 sequence: CSAEDSSGGVTDTQYF. The CDR3 DNA follows: TGCAGTGCTGAAGACTCTAGCGGGGGGGTCACAGATACGCAGTATTTT. The chain uses TRBV20-1 and TRBJ2-3, with TRBD2 matching over 12 bases. Germline assignment: CDR1 DFQATT and CDR2 SNEGSKA (reference sequence). V lost 5 bases and J lost 2; bases outside the gene matches: 8. CDR3 length: 16 residues.

The sample holds many counts of this clonotype. For the CDR3, the DNA is TGTGCCAGCAGTTTAGGAGGAGCGGGAGTGCTCTACGAGCAGTACTTC. This encodes CASSLGGAGVLYEQYF. V and J are TRBV12-3 or TRBV12-4 and TRBJ2-7, with 8 nucleotides matching TRBD2. The CDR3 extends over 16 amino acids. V was pared by 1 base and J by 3 bases, with 8 bases of the junction left unmatched.

Ten or more counts support this clonotype. The CDR3 reads CSAGLGGRADTQYF. The DNA for the CDR3 is TGCAGCGCTGGGTTGGGGGGCCGCGCAGATACGCAGTATTTT. This chain joins TRBV29-1 and TRBJ2-3; the D gene could be TRBD1 or TRBD2 (6 bases each). V dropped 7 bases and J dropped 4 bases, with 18 bases sitting between them. Germline CDR1 SQVTM, CDR2 ANQGSEA. The CDR3 runs 14 residues.

The rearrangement links TRBV18 to TRBJ2-3, with 11 bases lining up with TRBD2. V dropped 1 base and J dropped 3; count of bases not matched to a gene: 12. Germline V gene data show CDR1 as KGHSH and CDR2 as LQKENI. CDR3 length: 19 amino acids. CDR3 DNA sequence: TGTGCCAGCTCACCACGGCGTATAGCGGGGGGGCCGGGGACAGATACGCAGTATTTT. Translating it yields CASSPRRIAGGPGTDTQYF. The whole variable domain, filled in from reference TRBV18 and TRBJ2-3, reads NAGVMQNPRHLVRRRGQEARLRCSPMKGHSHVYWYRQLPEEGLKFMVYLQKENIIDESGMPKERFSAEFPKEGPSILRIQQVVRGDSAAYFCASSPRRIAGGPGTDTQYFGPGTRLTVL.

This clonotype has more than one count but fewer than ten. The chain couples TRBV20-1 to TRBJ2-1, with D possibly being TRBD2 (5 bases). The CDR3 length is 13 residues. Germline lookup yields CDR1 DFQATT and CDR2 SNEGSKA (reference sequence). V lost 6 bases and J lost 0, with 9 bases in between. The CDR3 nucleotides are TGCAGTGCAGGACGGGGCTCCTACAATGAGCAGTTCTTC. Encoded protein: CSAGRGSYNEQFF.

The genes are TRBV10-3 and TRBJ2-5; perhaps TRBD1 as D (6 bases). From germline, CDR1 is ENHRY and CDR2 SYGVKD. This CDR3 has 14 amino acids. Trimming took 3 bases from V and 5 from J, leaving 13 bases between them. The CDR3 reads CAISEGQPTETQYF. CDR3 bases: TGTGCCATCAGTGAAGGACAGCCCACGGAGACCCAGTACTTC.

The chain joins TRBV6-1 to TRBJ2-5; D uncertain. This CDR3 comprises 12 residues. Germline V gives CDR1 MNHNS, CDR2 SASEGT. V gave up 2 bases and J gave up 7 bases, with 8 bases separating them. As DNA, the CDR3 is TGTGCCAGCAGTGAATCAGTGGCGACCCAGTACTTC. Translated, it gives CASSESVATQYF.

This clonotype was seen a handful of times. The chain combines TRBV12-3 or TRBV12-4 with TRBJ2-3; 10 bases line up with TRBD1. The V gene end was trimmed by 6 bases and the J gene end by 3 bases; junction bases not matched to a gene: 3. The CDR3 is 14 amino acids. The CDR3 loop reads CASRTGGGTDTQYF. CDR3 coding DNA: TGTGCCAGCAGGACAGGGGGCGGTACAGATACGCAGTATTTT.

In this sample, this clonotype turned up many times. This sequence joins TRBV20-1 and TRBJ2-1; 7 nucleotides agree with TRBD2. The germline gives CDR1 DFQATT, CDR2 SNEGSKA (reference sequence). V trimming: 7 bases; J trimming: 0 bases; junction bases outside the gene matches: 18. The CDR3 loop spans 18 amino acids. CDR3 in amino acids: CSVPQIGLAATSYNEQFF. The DNA of the CDR3 is TGCAGTGTCCCCCAGATTGGGCTAGCGGCCACCTCCTACAATGAGCAGTTCTTC.